This T cell receptor beta chain was captured by sequencing in a study of CD8 T cells in Susac syndrome. Study-level findings and limits: Clonal expansion involving Susac CD8+ cells peaked in TEMRA cells and active patients.

Roughly 0.45 to 1 ug RNA was reverse transcribed with random hexamers. A multiplex approach, immunoSEQ multiplex PCR, amplified TCR beta CDR3 across 54 Vbeta and 13 Jbeta. TCRdb independently ran MiXCR on the immunoSEQ multiplex PCR reads; one entry per CDR3 protein. Of around 170,000 distinct CDR3 sequences detected, around 95% appear once; the ten largest clones hold roughly 0.15%. The CDR3 is 13 amino acids. CDR1 and CDR2 from the germline V gene are SQVTM and ANQGSEA. The junction had 4 bases not matched to a gene; V was cut back by 1 base and J by 7 bases. Definite or probable Susac syndrome was diagnosed using recently defined diagnostic criteria. As for this clonotype: What it recognizes is unknown.

The chain couples TRBV29-1 to TRBJ2-3; 8 nucleotides agree with TRBD1. Specimen: CD8+ T cells from PBMCs. This receptor was obtained from a human donor with Susac syndrome. The CDR3: CSVEVQGANTQYF. The CDR3 nucleotides are TGCAGCGTTGAAGTGCAGGGGGCAAATACGCAGTATTTT.